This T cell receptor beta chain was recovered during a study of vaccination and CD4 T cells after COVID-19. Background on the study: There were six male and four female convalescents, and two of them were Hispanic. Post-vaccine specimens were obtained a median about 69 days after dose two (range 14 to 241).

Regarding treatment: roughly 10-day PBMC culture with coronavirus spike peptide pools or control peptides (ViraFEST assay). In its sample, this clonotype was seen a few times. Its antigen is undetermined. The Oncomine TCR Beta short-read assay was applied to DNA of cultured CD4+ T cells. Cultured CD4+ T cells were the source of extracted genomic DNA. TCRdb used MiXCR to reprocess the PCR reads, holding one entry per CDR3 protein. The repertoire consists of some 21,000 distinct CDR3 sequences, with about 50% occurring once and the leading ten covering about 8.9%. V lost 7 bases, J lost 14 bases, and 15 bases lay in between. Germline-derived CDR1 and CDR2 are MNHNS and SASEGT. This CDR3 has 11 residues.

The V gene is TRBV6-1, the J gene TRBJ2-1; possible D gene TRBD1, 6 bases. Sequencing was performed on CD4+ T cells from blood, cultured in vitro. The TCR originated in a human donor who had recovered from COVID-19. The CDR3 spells CASNSRDIKFF. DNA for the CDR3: TGTGCCAGCAATAGCCGGGACATTAAGTTCTTC.